This record covers a single T cell receptor beta chain. The data stem from a study of blood T cell repertoires in COVID-19. Study-level information: Sites across the United States, Italy and Spain contributed samples from acute and convalescent COVID-19.

Original processing methods: Reference gene primer amplification gave estimated nucleated cell counts. The assay was immunoSEQ multiplex PCR, and TCRdb's table has in-frame clones only and misses some. V, J and clone size are taken as reported in that table, and D and trimming were inferred from the DNA itself. Altogether about 140,000 clones are present, over 80% being singletons, with the ten largest covering roughly 12%. Unmatched junction bases numbered 13, after V lost 5 bases and J lost 0 bases. The CDR3 consists of 19 residues. CDR1 MNHEY and CDR2 SVGEGT come from the germline V gene. Each participant's cohort was designated according to participant-reported clinical history.

The clonotype comes from a man between 60 and 70 years old who had recovered from COVID-19. Sample: PBMCs or T cells enriched from blood (not recorded which). The rearrangement links TRBV6-2 or TRBV6-3 to TRBJ1-5; TRBD1 agrees at 10 bases. The CDR3, as DNA: TGTGCCAGCAGTAACTACCGGGACAGGGGACTCTATAGCAATCAGCCCCAGCATTTT. This sequence encodes CASSNYRDRGLYSNQPQHF.